Below, one T cell receptor (beta chain) is given with its context. The entry originates in a study of response to subunit inactivated influenza vaccine. TCRdb reprocessed the RT-PCR reads with MiXCR, giving one entry per CDR3 protein. The top ten hold roughly 9.6% of the sample, which has 500,000 to 600,000 distinct CDR3 sequences, 10% to 12% seen once. After removal of 3 bases from V and 4 bases from J, the junction contained 4 bases not matched to a gene. The CDR3 is 15 amino acids. In germline, CDR1 is SGHNT, CDR2 YYREEE (reference sequence). These data are also associated with another study on T cells expressing NK-cell markers. According to that study: Researchers built TCR beta cDNA using 5'RACE template switching with UMIs. From sorted CD3+CD56+NKG2C+, CD3+CD56+NKG2C- and CD3+CD56-NKG2C+ T cells came the TCR beta repertoires. No clear determination of HCMV specificity was made for expanded NKG2C+ T cell clones.

This sequence joins TRBV5-4 and TRBJ2-5; the match to TRBD1 covers 12 bases. Source: PBMCs from blood, taken on the day of vaccination. The origin of this receptor is a man over 45 who received an inactivated influenza vaccine. This chain's CDR3 is CASSYGTGGRETQYF. CDR3 bases: TGTGCCAGCAGCTACGGGACAGGGGGCAGAGAGACCCAGTACTTC.